The 23 T cell receptor beta chains below all came from one sample that was sequenced in a study of blood T cell repertoires in COVID-19. TCRdb's copy holds only in-frame clones and misses some; the assay was immunoSEQ multiplex PCR. Of roughly 70,000 clones listed, about four fifths were seen once; the top ten hold about 4.8%. Source material: peripheral blood. The receptors come from a woman of 80 years or more with active or convalescent COVID-19.

V gene TRBV9 combines with J gene TRBJ2-1, with 12 bases that match TRBD2. This CDR3 has 15 residues. J lost 9 bases, V lost 4 bases, and 8 bases had no gene match. CDR1 and CDR2 from the germline V gene are SGDLS and YYNGEE. CDR3 in amino acids: CASSIRLAGVGEQFF. For the CDR3, the DNA is TGTGCCAGCAGCATTAGACTAGCGGGAGTGGGTGAGCAGTTCTTC. Variable domain in full (rest from reference TRBV9 and TRBJ2-1): DSGVTQTPKHLITATGQRVTLRCSPRSGDLSVYWYQQSLDQGLQFLIQYYNGEERAKGNILERFSAQQFPDLHSELNLSSLELGDSALYFCASSIRLAGVGEQFFGPGTRLTVL.

This chain uses TRBV14 with TRBJ1-2; 10 bases are shared with TRBD1. The ends lost 0 bases at V and 4 bases at J; junction bases unmatched: 11. The CDR3 sequence is 18 residues long. CDR1 SGHDN and CDR2 FVKESK come from the germline V gene. The CDR3 sequence: CASSQEPNWDRGVYGYTF. In DNA form, the CDR3 reads TGTGCCAGCAGCCAAGAACCAAATTGGGACAGGGGTGTCTATGGCTACACCTTC.

The rearrangement uses TRBV27 and TRBJ1-1; D may be TRBD1 (6 bases). Deletions cut 3 bases from V and 0 bases from J, with 11 bases between. CDR1 MNHEY and CDR2 SMNVEV come from the germline V gene (reference sequence). This CDR3 has 15 amino acids. CDR3 nucleotide sequence: TGTGCCAGCAGTTTTAACAGGGTGATGAACACTGAAGCTTTCTTT. This translates into CASSFNRVMNTEAFF.

This chain joins TRBV2 and TRBJ1-1, with a weak D call TRBD1 (6 bases). The CDR3 is 17 amino acids. V was shortened by 6 bases and J by 1 base, with 21 bases between the two germline ends. Per germline, CDR1 SNHLY and CDR2 FYNNEI. The CDR3 loop is CASSERQAFQGNTEAFF. The CDR3 coding sequence is TGTGCCAGCAGCGAACGACAGGCCTTCCAAGGGAACACTGAAGCTTTCTTT. The full variable domain, completed using reference TRBV2 and TRBJ1-1, is EPEVTQTPSHQVTQMGQEVILRCVPISNHLYFYWYRQILGQKVEFLVSFYNNEISEKSEIFDDQFSVERPDGSNFTLKIRSTKLEDSAMYFCASSERQAFQGNTEAFFGQGTRLTVV.

The CDR3 sequence is CASSLDTGLSYNEQFF. CDR3 in DNA: TGCGCCAGCAGCTTGGACACGGGATTGTCCTACAATGAGCAGTTCTTC. V usage is TRBV5-1 and J usage is TRBJ2-1, with D maybe TRBD2 (5 bases). Trimming removed 0 bases at V and 1 base at J, with 11 bases between. Per germline, CDR1 SGHRS and CDR2 YFSETQ. This CDR3 contains 16 residues.

The chain couples TRBV19 to TRBJ1-5; no reliable D call. The germline V gene has CDR1 LNHDA and CDR2 SQIVND (reference sequence). V lost 3 bases and J lost 3, with 12 bases in between. The CDR3 sequence is 15 residues long. For the CDR3, the DNA is TGTGCCAGTAGTATCCGGGAAGATAACAATCAGCCCCAGCATTTT. This codes for CASSIREDNNQPQHF.

The chain links TRBV7-9 to TRBJ1-1, with D unclear. The length of the CDR3 is 14 residues. With 5 bases removed from V and 2 bases from J, the gap between germline ends came to 12 bases. Germline CDR1 is SEHNR and CDR2 is FQNEAQ (reference sequence). The CDR3 reads CASSTDGVNTEAFF. The CDR3 DNA reads TGTGCCAGCAGCACGGACGGGGTCAACACTGAAGCTTTCTTT.

The rearrangement links TRBV11-2 to TRBJ2-3, with TRBD2 matching over 7 bases. The CDR3 loop spans 17 amino acids. V was pared by 7 bases and J by 6 bases, with 19 bases of the junction left unmatched. Germline CDR1 is SGHAT and CDR2 is FQNNGV. In DNA form, the CDR3 reads TGTGCCAGCACAAAAGGGCTGGTCGGGAGGCCATCTGATACGCAGTATTTT. It specifies CASTKGLVGRPSDTQYF.

The CDR3 DNA sequence: TGTGCCAGCAGCTTAAGTCCCGCAGGCACGGTCTCTGGCTACACCTTC. Translated: CASSLSPAGTVSGYTF. The rearrangement links TRBV7-2 to TRBJ1-2; no definite D call. Trimming took 2 bases from V and 7 from J, leaving 20 bases between them. In germline, CDR1 is SGHTA, CDR2 FQGNSA. The CDR3 extends over 16 amino acids.

V and J are TRBV21-1 and TRBJ2-3; TRBD2 was called by the table and not checked on the DNA. TRBV21-1 is a listed pseudogene. The CDR3 has 18 amino acids. The CDR3 DNA sequence: TGTGCCAGCAGCCCACCTTTTCGGACTAGCGGGAGTACGGATACGCAGTATTTT. Protein: CASSPPFRTSGSTDTQYF.

The chain recombines TRBV18 with TRBJ2-7; 13 nucleotides agree with TRBD2. After removal of 3 bases from V and 5 bases from J, the junction contained 22 bases not matched to a gene. Germline values: CDR1 KGHSH, CDR2 LQKENI. This CDR3 comprises 21 residues. The CDR3 region has the DNA TGTGCCAGCTCACCTTTTCAACGAGGGCTGACTAGCGGGAGGACGACCGACGAGCAGTACTTC. It codes for CASSPFQRGLTSGRTTDEQYF. Using reference TRBV18 and TRBJ2-7 for the parts outside the CDR3, the full variable domain is NAGVMQNPRHLVRRRGQEARLRCSPMKGHSHVYWYRQLPEEGLKFMVYLQKENIIDESGMPKERFSAEFPKEGPSILRIQQVVRGDSAAYFCASSPFQRGLTSGRTTDEQYFGPGTRLTVT.

The chain couples TRBV10-2 to TRBJ1-2; weak D call: TRBD1 (5 bases). CDR1 is WSHSY, CDR2 SAAADI, per germline. Trimming took off 6 bases at V and 5 bases at J, with 16 bases between the two ends. This CDR3 comprises 14 residues. CDR3 region: CASSLGRGSYGYTF. CDR3 in DNA: TGCGCCAGCAGCCTAGGGAGGGGATCTTATGGCTACACCTTC.

The genes are TRBV12-3 or TRBV12-4 and TRBJ2-7; perhaps TRBD1 as D (5 bases). The CDR3 runs to 11 residues. V was cut by 5 bases and J by 8 bases, with 10 bases left in between. The CDR3 nucleotides are TGTGCCAGCAGTCGACAGCAGCAGCAGTACTTC. It encodes CASSRQQQQYF.

This clone was recorded only once. J is TRBJ1-2 and V is TRBV5-1, with a possible D match to TRBD1 (6 bases). Looked up from germline, CDR1 is SGHRS and CDR2 is YFSETQ. This CDR3 is 15 amino acids long. V dropped 4 bases and J dropped 3 bases, with 16 bases sitting between them. In DNA form, the CDR3 reads TGCGCCAGCAGCCCCCTAGGCAGGGGATACTATGGCTACACCTTC. This gives the protein CASSPLGRGYYGYTF.

This clone showed up just a few times. The rearrangement joins TRBV7-9 to TRBJ1-4; D may be TRBD1 (5 bases). CDR3 length: 16 amino acids. Trimming removed 4 bases from V and 0 bases from J, with 12 bases in between. The germline CDR1 and CDR2 sequences are SEHNR and FQNEAQ (reference sequence). The CDR3 protein is CASSSTTDSTNEKLFF. DNA of the CDR3: TGTGCCAGCAGCTCGACGACAGACTCAACTAATGAAAAACTGTTTTTT.

This clone was found once. The V call is TRBV4-1, the J call TRBJ2-1; D is undetermined. The CDR3 contains 14 residues. V gave up 5 bases and J gave up 5 bases, with 13 bases separating them. Germline loops: CDR1 MGHRA, CDR2 YSYEKL. The CDR3 protein is CASSISLVDNEQFF. Here the CDR3 DNA reads TGCGCCAGCAGCATTAGTTTGGTGGACAATGAGCAGTTCTTC.

The rearrangement uses TRBV7-2 and TRBJ1-5; 7 bases align to TRBD1. With V trimmed by 3 bases and J by 4 bases, 3 bases remained unmatched. The CDR3 sequence is 14 residues long. Germline CDR1 reads SGHTA; CDR2 reads FQGNSA. The CDR3 coding sequence is TGTGCCAGCAGCTTGAGACAGGGTAATCAGCCCCAGCATTTT. Translation gives CASSLRQGNQPQHF. Based on the CDR3 plus reference TRBV7-2 and TRBJ1-5, the full variable domain is GAGVSQSPSNKVTEKGKDVELRCDPISGHTALYWYRQSLGQGLEFLIYFQGNSAPDKSGLPSDRFSAERTGGSVSTLTIQRTQQEDSAVYLCASSLRQGNQPQHFGDGTRLSIL.

Only a few counts were recorded for this clone. This chain joins TRBV10-3 and TRBJ2-7; 9 bases agree with TRBD2. The CDR3 covers 16 residues. CDR1 ENHRY and CDR2 SYGVKD come from the germline V gene. Trimming at V came to 0 bases and at J to 11 bases, leaving 14 bases not matched to a gene. The CDR3 sequence is CAISESVVAGVIQEYF. The CDR3 nucleotides read TGTGCCATCAGTGAGTCGGTGGTAGCGGGGGTAATTCAGGAGTACTTC.

The rearrangement joins TRBV6-2 or TRBV6-3 to TRBJ2-7; possibly TRBD2 for D (6 bases). This CDR3 region has 11 residues. The germline V gene has CDR1 MNHEY and CDR2 SVGEGT. Trimming shortened V by 2 bases and J by 9 bases, and 8 bases separated the two germline ends. This chain's CDR3 is CASSYGSGQYF. The CDR3 DNA is TGTGCCAGCAGTTACGGTAGCGGGCAGTACTTC.

Here the CDR3 reads CASSYSGESNQPQHF. The DNA of the CDR3 is TGTGCCAGCAGTTACTCAGGGGAAAGCAATCAGCCCCAGCATTTT. This chain connects TRBV6-5 to TRBJ1-5; TRBD1 might be the D (5 bases). Trimming cost V 0 bases and J 1 base, with 7 bases left between them. CDR1 is MNHEY, CDR2 SVGAGI, per germline. This CDR3 spans 15 amino acids.

This chain links TRBV18 with TRBJ2-7; TRBD1 matches 9 bases. This CDR3 contains 15 residues. Germline CDR1 reads KGHSH; CDR2 reads LQKENI. Germline trimming cut 0 bases from V and 5 bases from J; bases unmatched to any gene: 5. CDR3 nucleotides: TGTGCCAGCTCACCACCGGGACAGGGATACAACGAGCAGTACTTC. Amino acid sequence: CASSPPGQGYNEQYF.

This clone was picked up many times. The chain employs TRBV5-4 and TRBJ2-7, with a tentative D call TRBD1 (6 bases). The CDR3 runs 15 residues. Germline CDR1 is SGHNT and CDR2 is YYREEE (reference sequence). Between the trimmed V and J ends, which lost 0 bases and 0 bases, there was a span of 10 bases. This CDR3 reads CASSLAGALSYEQYF. The DNA of the CDR3 is TGTGCCAGCAGCTTGGCAGGGGCCCTCTCCTACGAGCAGTACTTC.

CDR3 nucleotide sequence: TGTGCCAGTAGTATGAACAGGATGAACACTGAAGCTTTCTTT. It yields the protein CASSMNRMNTEAFF. The chain has TRBV19 and TRBJ1-1, with D perhaps TRBD1 (5 bases). V was clipped by 3 bases and J by 0 bases, with 8 bases between them. Germline loops: CDR1 LNHDA, CDR2 SQIVND (reference sequence). This CDR3 has 14 residues.